Listed here is a single T cell receptor beta chain. Its target is not known. The data were obtained in a study of CXCR3-negative and CXCR3-positive naive CD8 T cells. Findings of the study overall: Memory CD8+ cells had much lower diversity, and both naive subsets had comparably high diversity. From TRB CDR3 properties, TCR strength was inferred; surface CD5 did not differ between naive subsets.

Germline CDR1 and CDR2: SGHTA and FQGNSA. This CDR3 is built from 14 residues. UMI-tagged TRB cDNA libraries were built via 5' RACE. For each CDR3 protein, TCRdb gives one entry from its re-call of the 5' RACE reads, without DNA. The table lists roughly 71,000 distinct CDR3 sequences. CD45RO-CCR7+CD27+CD95- defined naive CD8+ T cells. J is TRBJ2-2 and V is TRBV7-2. Material for sequencing was naive CXCR3- CD8+ T cells from blood. The subset is: CD45RO-CCR7+CD27+CD95- naive CD8+ T cells lacking CXCR3 (TNR3-). This sequence was found in a human donor in good health. Some clones in this sample may be carry-over from other donors' samples. This chain's CDR3 is CASSLVGNDGELFF.